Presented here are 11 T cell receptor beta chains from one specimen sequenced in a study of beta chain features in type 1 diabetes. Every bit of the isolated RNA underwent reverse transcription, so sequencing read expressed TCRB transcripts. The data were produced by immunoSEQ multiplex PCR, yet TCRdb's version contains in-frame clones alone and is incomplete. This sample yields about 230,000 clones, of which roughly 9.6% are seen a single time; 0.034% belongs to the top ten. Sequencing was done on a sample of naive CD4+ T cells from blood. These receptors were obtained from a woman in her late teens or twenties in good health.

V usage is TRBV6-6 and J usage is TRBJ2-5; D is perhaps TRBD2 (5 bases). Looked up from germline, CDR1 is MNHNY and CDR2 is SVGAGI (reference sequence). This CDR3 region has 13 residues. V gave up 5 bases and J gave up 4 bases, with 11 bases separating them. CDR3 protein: CASSLPGVETQYF. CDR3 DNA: TGTGCCAGCAGTCTGCCCGGGGTAGAGACCCAGTACTTC.

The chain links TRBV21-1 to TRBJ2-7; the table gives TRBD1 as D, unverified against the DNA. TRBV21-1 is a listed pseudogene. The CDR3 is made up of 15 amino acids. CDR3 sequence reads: CASINGDSRSYEQYF. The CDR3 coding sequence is TGTGCCAGCATAAACGGGGACAGCCGCTCCTACGAGCAGTACTTC.

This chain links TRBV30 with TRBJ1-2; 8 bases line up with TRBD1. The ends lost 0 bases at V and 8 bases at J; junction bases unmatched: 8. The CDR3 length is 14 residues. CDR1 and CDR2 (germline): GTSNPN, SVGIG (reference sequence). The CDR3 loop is CAWSVRQGAGGYTF. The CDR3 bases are TGTGCCTGGAGTGTACGGCAGGGGGCGGGCGGCTACACCTTC. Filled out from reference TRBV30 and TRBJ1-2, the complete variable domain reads SQTIHQWPATLVQPVGSPLSLECTVEGTSNPNLYWYRQAAGRGLQLLFYSVGIGQISSEVPQNLSASRPQDRQFILSSKKLLLSDSGFYLCAWSVRQGAGGYTFGSGTRLTVV.

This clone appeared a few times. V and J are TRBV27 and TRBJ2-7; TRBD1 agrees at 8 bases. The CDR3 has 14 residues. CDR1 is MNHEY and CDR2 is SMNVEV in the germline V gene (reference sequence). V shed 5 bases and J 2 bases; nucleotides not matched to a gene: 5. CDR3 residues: CASSKQGVPYEQYF. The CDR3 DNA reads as TGTGCCAGCAGTAAACAGGGGGTCCCCTACGAGCAGTACTTC.

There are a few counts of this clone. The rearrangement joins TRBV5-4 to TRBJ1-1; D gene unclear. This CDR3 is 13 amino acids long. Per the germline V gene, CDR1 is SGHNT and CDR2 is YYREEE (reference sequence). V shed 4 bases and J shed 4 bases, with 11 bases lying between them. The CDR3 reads CASSPSGRTEAFF. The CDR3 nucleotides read TGTGCCAGCAGCCCAAGCGGCCGCACTGAAGCTTTCTTT.

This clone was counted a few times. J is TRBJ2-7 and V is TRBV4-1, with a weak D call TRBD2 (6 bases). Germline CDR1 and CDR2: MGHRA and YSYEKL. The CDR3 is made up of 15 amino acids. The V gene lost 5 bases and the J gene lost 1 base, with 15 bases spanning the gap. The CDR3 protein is CASSSPELASYEQYF. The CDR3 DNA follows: TGCGCCAGCAGCTCCCCGGAACTAGCATCCTACGAGCAGTACTTC.

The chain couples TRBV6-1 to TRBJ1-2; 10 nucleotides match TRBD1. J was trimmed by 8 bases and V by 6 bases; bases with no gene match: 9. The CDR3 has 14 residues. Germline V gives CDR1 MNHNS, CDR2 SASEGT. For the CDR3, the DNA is TGTGCCAGCAGCGAGACGGGACAGGGGCCGGGCTACACCTTC. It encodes CASSETGQGPGYTF.

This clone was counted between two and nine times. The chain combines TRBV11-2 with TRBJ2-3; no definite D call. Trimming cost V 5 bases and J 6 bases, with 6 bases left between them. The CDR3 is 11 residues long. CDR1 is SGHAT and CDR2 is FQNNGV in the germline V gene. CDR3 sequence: CASSHGDTQYF. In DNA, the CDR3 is TGTGCCAGCAGCCACGGGGATACGCAGTATTTT. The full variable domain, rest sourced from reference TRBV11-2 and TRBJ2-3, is EAGVAQSPRYKIIEKRQSVAFWCNPISGHATLYWYQQILGQGPKLLIQFQNNGVVDDSQLPKDRFSAERLKGVDSTLKIQPAKLEDSAVYLCASSHGDTQYFGPGTRLTVL.

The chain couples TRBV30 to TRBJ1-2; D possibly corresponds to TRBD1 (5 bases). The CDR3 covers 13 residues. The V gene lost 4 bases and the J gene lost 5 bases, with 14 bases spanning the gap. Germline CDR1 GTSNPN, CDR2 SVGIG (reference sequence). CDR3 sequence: CAWIAGFGYGYTF. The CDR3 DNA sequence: TGTGCCTGGATCGCAGGGTTCGGGTATGGCTACACCTTC. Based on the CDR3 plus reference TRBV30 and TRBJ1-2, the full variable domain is SQTIHQWPATLVQPVGSPLSLECTVEGTSNPNLYWYRQAAGRGLQLLFYSVGIGQISSEVPQNLSASRPQDRQFILSSKKLLLSDSGFYLCAWIAGFGYGYTFGSGTRLTVV.

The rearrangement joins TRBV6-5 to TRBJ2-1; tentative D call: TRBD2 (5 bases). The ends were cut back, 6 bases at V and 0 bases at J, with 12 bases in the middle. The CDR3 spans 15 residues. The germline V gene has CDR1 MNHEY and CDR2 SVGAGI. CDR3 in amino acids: CASSQTRSSYNEQFF. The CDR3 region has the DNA TGTGCCAGCAGCCAAACTAGAAGCTCCTACAATGAGCAGTTCTTC.

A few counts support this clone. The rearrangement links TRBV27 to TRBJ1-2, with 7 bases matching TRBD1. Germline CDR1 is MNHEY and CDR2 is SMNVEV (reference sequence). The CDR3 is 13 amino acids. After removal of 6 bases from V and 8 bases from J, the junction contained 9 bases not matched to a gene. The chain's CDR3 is CASSNTGVKGYTF. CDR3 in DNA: TGTGCCAGCAGCAATACAGGGGTGAAGGGCTACACCTTC.